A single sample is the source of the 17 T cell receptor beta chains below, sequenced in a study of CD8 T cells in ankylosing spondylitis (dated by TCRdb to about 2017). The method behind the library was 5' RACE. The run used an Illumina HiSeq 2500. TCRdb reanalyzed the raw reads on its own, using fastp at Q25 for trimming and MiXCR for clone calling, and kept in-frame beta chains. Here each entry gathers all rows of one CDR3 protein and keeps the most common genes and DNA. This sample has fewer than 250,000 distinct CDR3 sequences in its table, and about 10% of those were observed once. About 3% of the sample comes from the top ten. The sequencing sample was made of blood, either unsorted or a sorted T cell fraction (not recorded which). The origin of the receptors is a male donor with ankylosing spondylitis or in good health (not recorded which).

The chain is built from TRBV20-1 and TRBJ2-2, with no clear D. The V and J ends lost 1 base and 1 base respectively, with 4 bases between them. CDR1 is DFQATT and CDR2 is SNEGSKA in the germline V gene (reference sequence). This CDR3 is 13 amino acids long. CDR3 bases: TGCAGTGCTAGAGTCCTGAACACCGGGGAGCTGTTTTTT. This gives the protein CSARVLNTGELFF.

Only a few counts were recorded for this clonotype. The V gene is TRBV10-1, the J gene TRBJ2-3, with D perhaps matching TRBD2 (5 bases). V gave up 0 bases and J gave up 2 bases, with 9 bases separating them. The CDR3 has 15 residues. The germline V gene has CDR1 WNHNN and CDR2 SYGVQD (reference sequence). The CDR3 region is CASSESRRPTDTQYF. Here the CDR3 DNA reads TGCGCCAGCAGTGAGTCCCGGAGGCCCACAGATACGCAGTATTTT.

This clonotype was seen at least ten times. The CDR3 spells CAISDLGRGVQYF. DNA for the CDR3: TGTGCCATCAGTGACCTAGGACGAGGCGTTCAGTACTTC. This chain uses TRBV10-3 with TRBJ2-4; D is unresolved. The CDR3 covers 13 residues. Deletions cut 3 bases from V and 11 bases from J, with 14 bases between. Germline assignment: CDR1 ENHRY and CDR2 SYGVKD.

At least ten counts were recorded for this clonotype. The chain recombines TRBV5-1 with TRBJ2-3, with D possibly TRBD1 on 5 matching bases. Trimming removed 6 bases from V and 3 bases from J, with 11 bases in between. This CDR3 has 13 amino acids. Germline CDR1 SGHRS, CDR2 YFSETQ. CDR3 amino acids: CASTFPGTDTQYF. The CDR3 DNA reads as TGCGCCAGCACCTTTCCAGGGACAGATACGCAGTATTTT.

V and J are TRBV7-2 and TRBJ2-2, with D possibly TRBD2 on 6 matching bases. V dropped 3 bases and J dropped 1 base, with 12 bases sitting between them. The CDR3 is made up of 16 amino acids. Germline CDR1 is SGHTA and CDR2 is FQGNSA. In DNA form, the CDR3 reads TGTGCCAGCAGCTTGGTGGGAGGCAGGAACACCGGGGAGCTGTTTTTT. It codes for CASSLVGGRNTGELFF.

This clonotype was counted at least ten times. DNA of the CDR3: TGTGCCAGCAGCAAAGCCCGGACAGGGTACACTGAAGCTTTCTTT. Amino acid sequence: CASSKARTGYTEAFF. This chain uses TRBV21-1 with TRBJ1-1; TRBD1, the table's D call, was not compared with the DNA. TRBV21-1 constitutes a pseudogene. The CDR3 consists of 15 residues.

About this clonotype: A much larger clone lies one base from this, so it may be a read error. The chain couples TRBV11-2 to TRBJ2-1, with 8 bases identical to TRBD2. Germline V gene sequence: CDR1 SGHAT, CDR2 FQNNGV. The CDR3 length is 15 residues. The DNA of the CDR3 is TGTGCCAGCACCCCGGGTAGCGGGGCCTACACTGAGCAGTTCTTC. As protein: CASTPGSGAYTEQFF.

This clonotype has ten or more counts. In DNA form, the CDR3 reads TGTGCCAGCAGCGTAGGGACTAGCCCAGCCGGGGAGCTGTTTTTT. Its translation: CASSVGTSPAGELFF. The chain uses TRBV9 and TRBJ2-2; 8 bases line up with TRBD2. This CDR3 is built from 15 residues. CDR1 is SGDLS, CDR2 YYNGEE, per germline. Trimming cost V 0 bases and J 6 bases; bases outside gene matches: 4.

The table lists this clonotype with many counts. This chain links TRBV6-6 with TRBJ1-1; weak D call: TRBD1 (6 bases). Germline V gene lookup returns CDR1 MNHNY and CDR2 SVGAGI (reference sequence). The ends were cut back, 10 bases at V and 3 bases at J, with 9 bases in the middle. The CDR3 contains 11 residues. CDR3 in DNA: TGTGCCACGGAGGGGGACACTGAAGCTTTCTTT. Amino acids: CATEGDTEAFF.

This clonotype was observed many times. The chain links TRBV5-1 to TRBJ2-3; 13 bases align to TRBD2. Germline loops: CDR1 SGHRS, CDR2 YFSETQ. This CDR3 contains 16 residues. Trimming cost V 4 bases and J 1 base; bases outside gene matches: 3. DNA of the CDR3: TGCGCCAGCAGCCTACTAGCGGGGGGGGGCACAGATACGCAGTATTTT. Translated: CASSLLAGGGTDTQYF.

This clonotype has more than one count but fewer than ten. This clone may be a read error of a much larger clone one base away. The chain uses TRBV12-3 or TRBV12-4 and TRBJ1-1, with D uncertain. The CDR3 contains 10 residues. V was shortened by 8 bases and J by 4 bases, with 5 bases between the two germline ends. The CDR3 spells CASQSTEAFF. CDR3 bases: TGTGCCAGCCAGAGCACTGAAGCTTTCTTT.

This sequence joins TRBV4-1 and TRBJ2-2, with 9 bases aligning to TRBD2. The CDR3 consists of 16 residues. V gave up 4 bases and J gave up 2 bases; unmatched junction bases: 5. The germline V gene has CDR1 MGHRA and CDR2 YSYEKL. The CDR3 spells CASSRSSGGNTGELFF. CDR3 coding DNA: TGCGCCAGCAGCCGAAGTAGCGGGGGTAACACCGGGGAGCTGTTTTTT.

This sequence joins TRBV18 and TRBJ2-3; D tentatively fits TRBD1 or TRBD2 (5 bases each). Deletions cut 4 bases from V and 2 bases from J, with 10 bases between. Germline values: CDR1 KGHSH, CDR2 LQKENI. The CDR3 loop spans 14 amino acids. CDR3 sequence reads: CASSRDGLTDTQYF. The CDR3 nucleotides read TGTGCCAGCTCACGGGACGGCCTCACAGATACGCAGTATTTT.

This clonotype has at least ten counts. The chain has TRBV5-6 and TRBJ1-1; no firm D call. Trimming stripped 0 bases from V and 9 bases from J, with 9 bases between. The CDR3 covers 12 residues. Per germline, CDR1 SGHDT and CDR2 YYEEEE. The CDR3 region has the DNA TGTGCCAGCAGCTTGGTATCGGGGAAAGCTTTCTTT. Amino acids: CASSLVSGKAFF.

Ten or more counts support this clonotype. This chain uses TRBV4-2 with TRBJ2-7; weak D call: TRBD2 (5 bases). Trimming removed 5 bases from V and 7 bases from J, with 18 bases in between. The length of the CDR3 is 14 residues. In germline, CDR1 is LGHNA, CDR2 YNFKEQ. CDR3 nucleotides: TGTGCCAGCAGCAACTGGACTCAGACGGGGGAGCAGTACTTC. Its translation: CASSNWTQTGEQYF.

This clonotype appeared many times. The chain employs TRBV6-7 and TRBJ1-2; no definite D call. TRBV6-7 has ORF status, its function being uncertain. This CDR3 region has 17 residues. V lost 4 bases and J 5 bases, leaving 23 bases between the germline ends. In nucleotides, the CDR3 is TGTGCCAGCAGTTCCCCACGGTTATGGTTGATGGGATATGGCTACACCTTC. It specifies CASSSPRLWLMGYGYTF.

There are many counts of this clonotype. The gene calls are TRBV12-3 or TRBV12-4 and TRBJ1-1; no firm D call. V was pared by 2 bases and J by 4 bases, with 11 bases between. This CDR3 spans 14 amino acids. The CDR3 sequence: CASSLRAGSTEAFF. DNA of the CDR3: TGTGCCAGCAGTTTAAGGGCGGGGTCCACTGAAGCTTTCTTT.